The 8 T cell receptor beta chains below were found in one sample sequenced in a study of blood T cells in healthy people across ages. For the second PCR, which ran for roughly 6 to 12 cycles, a sample-barcoded 5' primer and a J-beta primer mix were used. TCRdb fed the 5' RACE reads into MiXCR, producing one record per CDR3 protein. The table has approximately 290,000 distinct CDR3 sequences, 25% to 30% seen once; the top ten hold over 25%. The sequencing sample was made of blood. These receptor sequences come from a woman in her 70s in good health.

The chain joins TRBV20-1 to TRBJ1-2; D remains ambiguous. Trimming shortened V by 5 bases and J by 0 bases, and 16 bases separated the two germline ends. Germline V gene data show CDR1 as DFQATT and CDR2 as SNEGSKA (reference sequence). This CDR3 comprises 15 residues. CDR3 bases: TGCAGTGCTCCAAAGATAGGGAGCTCTAACTATGGCTACACCTTC. The encoded protein is CSAPKIGSSNYGYTF.

The rearrangement uses TRBV9 and TRBJ1-6; D uncertain. Germline V gene data show CDR1 as SGDLS and CDR2 as YYNGEE. This CDR3 region has 14 residues. V was trimmed by 3 bases and J by 9 bases, leaving 13 bases between them. The CDR3 coding sequence is TGTGCCAGCAGCGAATACAGTGCCGGTTCACCCCTCCACTTT. As protein: CASSEYSAGSPLHF. The whole variable domain, filled in from reference TRBV9 and TRBJ1-6, reads DSGVTQTPKHLITATGQRVTLRCSPRSGDLSVYWYQQSLDQGLQFLIQYYNGEERAKGNILERFSAQQFPDLHSELNLSSLELGDSALYFCASSEYSAGSPLHFGNGTRLTVT.

The chain couples TRBV20-1 to TRBJ1-1; D is undetermined. V lost 6 bases and J 6 bases, leaving 23 bases between the germline ends. The CDR3 is 15 amino acids. The germline V gene has CDR1 DFQATT and CDR2 SNEGSKA (reference sequence). The CDR3 bases are TGCAGTGCCAAGGGTATGACGAAAATGTATTCTGAAGCTTTCTTT. It is translated as CSAKGMTKMYSEAFF.

This clonotype has more than one count but fewer than ten. The chain has TRBV28 and TRBJ2-5; D is possibly TRBD1 (10 bases). The V end lost 3 bases, the J end lost 7 bases, and 36 bases lay between the germline ends. The CDR3 contains 21 residues. CDR1 and CDR2 from the germline V gene are MDHEN and SYDVKM. CDR3 loop: CASSLPGTGDHSGTSRGTQYF. Here the CDR3 DNA reads TGTGCCAGCAGTTTGCCCGGGACAGGGGACCACTCCGGGACTAGCCGGGGGACCCAGTACTTC.

The V gene is TRBV6-5, the J gene TRBJ1-1; D ambiguous. CDR3 length equals 15 residues. Germline lookup yields CDR1 MNHEY and CDR2 SVGAGI. V was shortened by 1 base and J by 0 bases, with 9 bases between the two germline ends. CDR3 sequence (DNA): TGTGCCAGCAGTTACTATCAGGTTATGAACACTGAAGCTTTCTTT. Translated, it gives CASSYYQVMNTEAFF.

The chain couples TRBV5-1 to TRBJ2-7; D uncertain. Germline-derived CDR1 and CDR2 are SGHRS and YFSETQ. There are 15 residues in the CDR3. The ends were cut back, 4 bases at V and 0 bases at J, with 14 bases in the middle. The CDR3 sequence: CASSAEGYSSYEQYF. The DNA for the CDR3 is TGCGCCAGCAGCGCAGAAGGGTACAGCTCCTACGAGCAGTACTTC. Full variable domain (remainder filled in from reference TRBV5-1 and TRBJ2-7): KAGVTQTPRYLIKTRGQQVTLSCSPISGHRSVSWYQQTPGQGLQFLFEYFSETQRNKGNFPGRFSGRQFSNSRSEMNVSTLELGDSALYLCASSAEGYSSYEQYFGPGTRLTVT.

This rearrangement joins TRBV29-1 to TRBJ2-5; 8 nucleotides agree with TRBD2. Germline V CDR1 and CDR2: SQVTM, ANQGSEA. The CDR3 covers 12 residues. The V and J ends lost 7 bases and 4 bases, in that order; junction bases with no gene match: 5. The CDR3 bases are TGCAGCGCTGGACGGGGGGGAGAGACCCAGTACTTC. Amino acid sequence: CSAGRGGETQYF.

This clonotype has more than one count but fewer than ten. This chain connects TRBV5-1 to TRBJ1-3; D is uncertain. This CDR3 contains 14 residues. Trimming removed 4 bases from V and 0 bases from J, with 8 bases in between. The germline V gene has CDR1 SGHRS and CDR2 YFSETQ. The chain's CDR3 is CASSSEGSGNTIYF. The CDR3 region has the DNA TGCGCCAGCAGCAGTGAGGGCTCTGGAAACACCATATATTTT.